The present entry profiles one T cell receptor (beta chain) with its context. Its matching antigen is unknown. This CDR3 is 13 amino acids long. J was trimmed by 4 bases and V by 4 bases; bases with no gene match: 2. Per the germline V gene, CDR1 is DFQATT and CDR2 is SNEGSKA (reference sequence). The sample comes from a study of response to subunit inactivated influenza vaccine. TCRdb used MiXCR to reprocess the RT-PCR reads, holding one entry per CDR3 protein. The sample carries about 300,000 distinct CDR3 sequences, 21% recorded once. Notes on the study in general: Researchers suggested that each seasonal influenza vaccination recruits few new T cells.

The clonotype was recovered from a man aged 50 to 69 who received an inactivated influenza vaccine. This specimen consisted of PBMCs from blood, obtained less than 22 months after vaccination. The chain links TRBV20-1 to TRBJ1-1, with 11 bases fitting TRBD1. CDR3 sequence reads: CSAMGQGGTEAFF. The CDR3 region has the DNA TGCAGTGCTATGGGACAGGGGGGCACTGAAGCTTTCTTT.